This passage covers 15 T cell receptor beta chains from one sample sequenced in a study of T cells in Graves' hyperthyroidism and ophthalmopathy (dated 2019 in TCRdb). Library method: multiplex PCR. The sequencing machine was an Illumina HiSeq 2000. Amplification of TCR beta CDR3 regions was carried out from RNA transcripts. The first round of RT-PCR for the TCR CDR3 was performed with the HTBI primer set and the Qiagen OneStep RT-PCR kit. Through fastp at Q25 and MiXCR, TCRdb rebuilt clones from the public reads, retaining in-frame beta chains. Each entry is one CDR3 protein sequence, shown with its most common DNA and genes. This sample is represented by hundreds of thousands of distinct CDR3 sequences; approximately 14% of them were singletons. Approximately 7.5% of the sample is taken by the ten largest. The sample was blood. The receptors derive from a woman aged 18-29 years with Graves' hyperthyroidism.

This clonotype has only a few counts. The CDR3 protein is CASSYWDSSTGELFF. The CDR3 DNA follows: TGTGCCAGCAGTTACTGGGACTCGTCCACCGGGGAGCTGTTTTTT. The chain uses TRBV6-5 and TRBJ2-2, with a weak D call TRBD2 (6 bases). V was cut by 1 base and J by 4 bases, with 10 bases left in between. CDR1 is MNHEY and CDR2 is SVGAGI in the germline V gene. The CDR3 runs 15 residues.

CDR3 sequence reads: CSARSRTEAFF. The CDR3 DNA is TGCAGTGCTAGAAGCCGCACTGAAGCTTTCTTT. The chain carries TRBV20-1 and TRBJ1-1; D uncertain. V gave up 2 bases and J gave up 4 bases, with 5 bases separating them. The CDR3 totals 11 residues. From germline, CDR1 is DFQATT and CDR2 SNEGSKA (reference sequence).

V is TRBV5-1 and J is TRBJ1-2; TRBD1 agrees at 7 bases. With V trimmed by 0 bases and J by 3 bases, 8 bases remained unmatched. The CDR3 runs to 16 residues. The germline V gene encodes CDR1 SGHRS and CDR2 YFSETQ. CDR3 nucleotides: TGCGCCAGCAGCTTGGAAGGGACAGAGGGTGACTATGGCTACACCTTC. Its protein is CASSLEGTEGDYGYTF. Full variable domain (rest looked up from reference TRBV5-1 and TRBJ1-2): KAGVTQTPRYLIKTRGQQVTLSCSPISGHRSVSWYQQTPGQGLQFLFEYFSETQRNKGNFPGRFSGRQFSNSRSEMNVSTLELGDSALYLCASSLEGTEGDYGYTFGSGTRLTVV.

This clonotype came up a few times. V usage is TRBV18 and J usage is TRBJ1-5, with D hard to call. The germline V and J ends were trimmed by 4 bases and 5 bases, with 9 bases remaining between them. The CDR3 totals 13 residues. Germline-derived CDR1 and CDR2 are KGHSH and LQKENI. The CDR3 coding sequence is TGTGCCAGCTCACTTGGTTCAGATCAGCCCCAGCATTTT. Residues: CASSLGSDQPQHF.

Ten or more counts support this clonotype. The chain recombines TRBV5-6 with TRBJ2-3, with TRBD2 matching 7 bases. This CDR3 region has 15 residues. J lost 3 bases, V lost 3 bases, and 7 bases had no gene match. The germline CDR1 and CDR2 sequences are SGHDT and YYEEEE. In DNA form, the CDR3 reads TGTGCCAGCAGCTGGAGCGGGACTGTTACAGATACGCAGTATTTT. This sequence encodes CASSWSGTVTDTQYF.

The chain combines TRBV3-1 with TRBJ1-1, with 7 nucleotides matching TRBD1. Germline trimming cut 2 bases from V and 5 bases from J; bases unmatched to any gene: 5. This CDR3 contains 14 residues. CDR1 and CDR2 from the germline V gene are LGHDT and YNNKEL (reference sequence). The CDR3 DNA is TGTGCCAGCAGCCAACTCCGGGACAGAACTGAAGCTTTCTTT. Protein product: CASSQLRDRTEAFF.

This clonotype was seen repeatedly, ten times or more. V and J are TRBV30 and TRBJ1-3, with 8 bases fitting TRBD1. In germline, CDR1 is GTSNPN, CDR2 SVGIG (reference sequence). Trimming removed 5 bases from V and 9 bases from J; junction bases left unmatched: 12. The CDR3 consists of 14 residues. DNA for the CDR3: TGTGCCTGGGGGCCTTGGACAGGGAGAGGCACCATATATTTT. Translating gives CAWGPWTGRGTIYF. Complete variable domain (other parts from reference TRBV30 and TRBJ1-3): SQTIHQWPATLVQPVGSPLSLECTVEGTSNPNLYWYRQAAGRGLQLLFYSVGIGQISSEVPQNLSASRPQDRQFILSSKKLLLSDSGFYLCAWGPWTGRGTIYFGEGSWLTVV.

This clonotype was seen ten or more times. The DNA of the CDR3 is TGTGCCAGCAGCTTAGGACAGGACTGGAACACTGAAGCTTTCTTT. It is translated as CASSLGQDWNTEAFF. The gene calls are TRBV11-3 and TRBJ1-1; D might be TRBD1 (6 bases). Germline CDR1 reads SGHNT; CDR2 reads YENEEA. The CDR3 length is 15 residues. V lost 1 base and J lost 1, with 10 bases in between.

This chain uses TRBV9 with TRBJ2-7; D is possibly TRBD2 (5 bases). Germline V gene lookup returns CDR1 SGDLS and CDR2 YYNGEE. Trimming took 2 bases from V and 0 from J, leaving 12 bases between them. The CDR3 contains 15 residues. The CDR3 spells CASSVGPAGSYEQYF. The DNA for the CDR3 is TGTGCCAGCAGCGTCGGACCGGCGGGCTCCTACGAGCAGTACTTC.

This clonotype was picked up many times. The chain carries TRBV2 and TRBJ2-3; no definite D call. CDR1 and CDR2 (germline): SNHLY, FYNNEI. This CDR3 has 14 amino acids. Between the trimmed V and J ends, which lost 6 bases and 5 bases, there was a span of 15 bases. CDR3 coding DNA: TGTGCCAGCAGAACTGTAGACCTAAAAGATACGCAGTATTTT. Protein sequence: CASRTVDLKDTQYF.

This clonotype was counted many times. The J gene is TRBJ1-5, the V gene TRBV12-3 or TRBV12-4, with 7 bases matching TRBD1. The CDR3 runs 13 residues. V shed 6 bases and J 4 bases; nucleotides not matched to a gene: 3. The CDR3 sequence: CASSIQGNQPQHF. CDR3 DNA sequence: TGTGCCAGCAGCATACAGGGGAATCAGCCCCAGCATTTT.

The chain joins TRBV20-1 to TRBJ2-4; D tentatively reads TRBD1 or TRBD2 (6 bases each). The germline V gene has CDR1 DFQATT and CDR2 SNEGSKA (reference sequence). V was trimmed by 8 bases and J by 1 base, leaving 18 bases between them. The CDR3 has 15 residues. The CDR3, as DNA: TGCAGTACGCAATGGTGGAGGGGGGCCAAAAACATTCAGTACTTC. Its protein is CSTQWWRGAKNIQYF.

This clonotype was seen more than once but under ten times. The DNA for the CDR3 is TGTGCCAGCAGTTATCAATCCAGCGGGGGGGTTTACACAGATACGCAGTATTTT. Its translation is CASSYQSSGGVYTDTQYF. The chain couples TRBV6-1 to TRBJ2-3; 10 nucleotides align to TRBD2. Looked up from germline, CDR1 is MNHNS and CDR2 is SASEGT. CDR3 length equals 18 residues. Trimming took 5 bases from V and 2 from J; bases not matched to a gene: 13.

The chain employs TRBV13 and TRBJ1-2; 7 bases line up with TRBD1. This CDR3 spans 13 amino acids. Germline values: CDR1 PRHDT, CDR2 FYEKMQ (reference sequence). Trimming at V came to 6 bases and at J to 9 bases, leaving 10 bases not matched to a gene. This CDR3 reads CASSYADRARYTF. CDR3 in DNA: TGTGCCAGCAGTTACGCCGACAGGGCACGCTACACCTTC.

This clonotype was observed at least ten times. The chain couples TRBV30 to TRBJ1-6; 7 nucleotides line up with TRBD1. Germline trimming cut 3 bases from V and 2 bases from J; bases unmatched to any gene: 7. In germline, CDR1 is GTSNPN, CDR2 SVGIG (reference sequence). The CDR3 loop spans 16 amino acids. Here the CDR3 reads CAWRGHGTAYNSPLHF. CDR3 nucleotide sequence: TGTGCCTGGAGGGGACACGGGACAGCCTATAATTCACCCCTCCACTTT.